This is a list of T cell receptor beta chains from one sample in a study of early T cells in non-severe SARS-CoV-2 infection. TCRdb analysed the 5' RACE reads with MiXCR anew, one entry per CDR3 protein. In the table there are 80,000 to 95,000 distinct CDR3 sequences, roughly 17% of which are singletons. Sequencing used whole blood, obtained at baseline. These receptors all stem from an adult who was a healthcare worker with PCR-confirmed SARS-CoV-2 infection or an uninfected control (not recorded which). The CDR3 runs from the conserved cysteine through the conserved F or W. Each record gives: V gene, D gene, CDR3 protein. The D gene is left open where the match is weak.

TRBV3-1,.,CASSGYGISGNTIYF
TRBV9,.,CASSVGDVADTQYF
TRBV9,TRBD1,CASSGPTGLGGELFF
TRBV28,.,CASSFPLYRESNQPQHF
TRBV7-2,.,CASSLPRGETQYF
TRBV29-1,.,CSVGAGRETQYF
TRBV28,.,CASSLGETAEQYF
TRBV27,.,CASSPYPLWTGELFF
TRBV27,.,CASSLWGNDITEAFF
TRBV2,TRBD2,CASDTSGGNEQFF
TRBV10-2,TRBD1,CASSKDRGGQPQHF
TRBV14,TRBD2,CASSQGVAGGPIYEQYF
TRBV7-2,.,CASSVEALYEQYF
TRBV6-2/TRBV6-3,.,CASSYSTGGYEQYF
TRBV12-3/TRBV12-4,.,CASRSYGDEQFF
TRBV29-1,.,CSAPVPGVSYNEQFF
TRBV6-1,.,CASTRGYNQPQHF
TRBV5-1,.,CASSLSSMNTEAFF
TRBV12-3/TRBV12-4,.,CASRTRAHQPQHF
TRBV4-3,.,CASSQDPVTGELFF
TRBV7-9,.,CASSLRATNEKLFF
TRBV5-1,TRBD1,CASSMTGPYPEAFF
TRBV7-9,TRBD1,CASSSQNPRDRVW
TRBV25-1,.,CASSLDSLNEQFF